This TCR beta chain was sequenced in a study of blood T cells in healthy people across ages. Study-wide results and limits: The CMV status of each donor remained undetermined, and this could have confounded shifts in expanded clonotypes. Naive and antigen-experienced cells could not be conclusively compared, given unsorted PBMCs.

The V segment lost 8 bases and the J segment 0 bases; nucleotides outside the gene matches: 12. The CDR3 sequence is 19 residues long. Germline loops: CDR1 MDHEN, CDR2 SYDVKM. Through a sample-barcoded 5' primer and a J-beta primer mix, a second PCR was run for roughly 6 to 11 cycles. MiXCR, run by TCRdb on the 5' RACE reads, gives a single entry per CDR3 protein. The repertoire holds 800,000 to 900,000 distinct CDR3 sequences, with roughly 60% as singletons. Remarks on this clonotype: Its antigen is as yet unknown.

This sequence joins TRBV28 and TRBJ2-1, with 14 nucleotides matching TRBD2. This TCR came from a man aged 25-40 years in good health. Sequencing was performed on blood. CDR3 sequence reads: CASDRLGLAGAPSYNEQFF. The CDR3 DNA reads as TGTGCCAGCGACCGCCTGGGACTAGCGGGGGCTCCCTCCTACAATGAGCAGTTCTTC.